The clone carrying this T cell receptor beta chain was counted between two and nine times. Its antigen is still unknown. The entry originates in a study of T cell responses to AZD1222 COVID-19 vaccine. Overall study findings and caveats: It should be noted that donors were predominantly white British and more often female, and clonal diversity was possibly underestimated. Only a handful of AZD1222 recipients were seropositive at baseline.

The protocol was immunoSEQ multiplex PCR, while the TCRdb copy is restricted to in-frame clones and leaves out a portion. The repertoire holds 77,000 or so clones, with approximately 90% as singletons. Between the trimmed V and J ends, which lost 2 bases and 7 bases, there was a span of 18 bases. Per germline, CDR1 SGHTA and CDR2 FQGNSA. The CDR3 has 15 amino acids. The origin of this receptor is an adult in good health. Sequencing was performed on peripheral blood, taken on day 0 of AZD1222 vaccination. The V gene is TRBV7-2, the J gene TRBJ2-7; tentatively, D is TRBD2 (5 bases). CDR3 DNA: TGTGCCAGCAGCTTATCGGTGGGAGCGGTGAAAGAGCAGTACTTC. Translating gives CASSLSVGAVKEQYF.